Following are 14 T cell receptor beta chains from one sample sequenced in a study of identical twins' blood T cells. In TCRdb, the 5' RACE reads were re-called with MiXCR into one record per CDR3 protein. The sample includes a few hundred thousand distinct CDR3 sequences, around 30% of them seen just once. The sample comprised PBMCs. The receptors come from a woman aged 18 to 55 in good health.

The chain joins TRBV9 to TRBJ1-5; D gene ambiguous. The length of the CDR3 is 15 residues. V was pared by 1 base and J by 0 bases, with 8 bases between. Germline assignment: CDR1 SGDLS and CDR2 YYNGEE. The CDR3 DNA follows: TGTGCCAGCAGCGTATCGGCCTCTAGCAATCAGCCCCAGCATTTT. Its translation is CASSVSASSNQPQHF. Drawing the rest from reference TRBV9 and TRBJ1-5, the complete variable domain is DSGVTQTPKHLITATGQRVTLRCSPRSGDLSVYWYQQSLDQGLQFLIQYYNGEERAKGNILERFSAQQFPDLHSELNLSSLELGDSALYFCASSVSASSNQPQHFGDGTRLSIL.

This clonotype turned up a few times. The genes are TRBV20-1 and TRBJ1-4; maybe TRBD1 (5 bases). CDR3 length equals 14 residues. Germline V gene data show CDR1 as DFQATT and CDR2 as SNEGSKA (reference sequence). Trimming took 6 bases from V and 11 from J, leaving 22 bases between them. For the CDR3, the DNA is TGCAGTGCGCCCGACAGTCAGGGAGGAAGGAAACTGTTTTTT. Translation: CSAPDSQGGRKLFF.

With respect to this clonotype: The junction departs from the called germline gene at one end, perhaps through a read error. CDR3 sequence: CSVGGVGERLFF. DNA for the CDR3: TGCAGCGTTGGGGGGGTCGGGGAAAGACTGTTTTTT. V usage is TRBV29-1 and J usage is TRBJ1-4, with D possibly matching TRBD1 (5 bases). This CDR3 has 12 amino acids. From germline, CDR1 is SQVTM and CDR2 ANQGSEA.

This clonotype occurred a few times. The V call is TRBV6-1, the J call TRBJ1-5; D is ambiguous. The ends were cut back, 2 bases at V and 7 bases at J, with 9 bases in the middle. The CDR3 has 13 residues. The germline V gene encodes CDR1 MNHNS and CDR2 SASEGT. The CDR3 reads CASSERTIQPQHF. In DNA form, the CDR3 reads TGTGCCAGCAGTGAAAGAACAATCCAGCCCCAGCATTTT.

This clonotype was detected only a few times. In nucleotides, the CDR3 is TGTGCCAGCAGCTTAGCCACAGGGAGGATTCAGCCCCAGCATTTT. The encoded protein is CASSLATGRIQPQHF. The chain uses TRBV7-8 and TRBJ1-5; tentative D call: TRBD1 (6 bases). The V end was cut by 0 bases, the J end by 6 bases, with 12 bases between. There are 15 residues in the CDR3. In germline, CDR1 is SGHVS, CDR2 FQNEAQ.

J is TRBJ2-3 and V is TRBV6-6, with D maybe TRBD2 (5 bases). The CDR3 has 15 residues. From germline, CDR1 is MNHNY and CDR2 SVGAGI (reference sequence). V was cut by 7 bases and J by 0 bases, with 14 bases left in between. This chain's CDR3 is CASKPDLISTDTQYF. CDR3 nucleotide sequence: TGTGCCAGCAAACCGGACTTGATTAGCACAGATACGCAGTATTTT.

This clonotype was detected only a few times. The chain is built from TRBV20-1 and TRBJ2-1, with D possibly TRBD2 on 6 matching bases. V dropped 5 bases and J dropped 1 base, with 15 bases sitting between them. Germline V gene data show CDR1 as DFQATT and CDR2 as SNEGSKA (reference sequence). There are 15 residues in the CDR3. The CDR3 reads CSALSTRGSYNEQFF. CDR3 coding DNA: TGCAGTGCTCTTAGTACTCGGGGGTCCTACAATGAGCAGTTCTTC.

In this sample, this clonotype turned up a few times. This chain connects TRBV19 to TRBJ1-2; D uncertain. Deletions cut 7 bases from V and 8 bases from J, with 14 bases between. Germline values: CDR1 LNHDA, CDR2 SQIVND (reference sequence). The CDR3 has 12 residues. Here the CDR3 DNA reads TGTGCCAGTAAGACGGGTATTGGAGGCTACACCTTC. It encodes CASKTGIGGYTF. Looking up the rest from reference TRBV19 and TRBJ1-2 gives the full variable domain: DGGITQSPKYLFRKEGQNVTLSCEQNLNHDAMYWYRQDPGQGLRLIYYSQIVNDFQKGDIAEGYSVSREKKESFPLTVTSAQKNPTAFYLCASKTGIGGYTFGSGTRLTVV.

The chain links TRBV15 to TRBJ1-4; D is undetermined. This CDR3 spans 14 amino acids. CDR1 is LNHNV, CDR2 YYDKDF, per germline (reference sequence). Between the trimmed V and J ends, which lost 3 bases and 5 bases, there was a span of 10 bases. The CDR3 DNA reads as TGTGCCACCAGCAGGGAAGTTTTAAATGAAAAACTGTTTTTT. Protein sequence: CATSREVLNEKLFF.

In its sample, this clonotype was seen a few times. This sequence joins TRBV3-1 and TRBJ1-3; D gene ambiguous. This CDR3 contains 14 residues. V lost 3 bases and J 9 bases, leaving 15 bases between the germline ends. Germline V lookup: CDR1 LGHDT, CDR2 YNNKEL (reference sequence). The CDR3 region has the DNA TGTGCCAGCAGCCATAGGACCACAACGACCACCATATATTTT. Its protein is CASSHRTTTTTIYF.

V gene TRBV23-1 combines with J gene TRBJ2-2; D unresolved. TRBV23-1 falls under the ORF class, with uncertain function. This CDR3 comprises 13 residues. V lost 0 bases to trimming and J lost 5 bases, with 4 bases between them. CDR3 region: CASSQSRTGELFF. The CDR3 region has the DNA TGCGCCAGCAGTCAATCTAGAACCGGGGAGCTGTTTTTT.

About this clonotype itself: No conserved phenylalanine or tryptophan ends this CDR3, so it is likely a read error. The DNA is left out, because the CDR3 cannot be placed on it with certainty; the CDR3 is given as TCRdb lists it. The chain employs TRBV24-1 and TRBJ2-1; TRBD1 is the table's D call and was not checked against the DNA. Germline V gene sequence: CDR1 KGHDR, CDR2 SFDVKD. 12 amino acids form the CDR3, both terminal residues included. The CDR3 here is CATSDLGARQLL.

The CDR3 coding sequence is TGTGCCAGCAGCCAAGGCGGAGGGTTTATCGGCACTGAAGCTTTCTTT. Amino acid sequence: CASSQGGGFIGTEAFF. V usage is TRBV14 and J usage is TRBJ1-1, with D hard to call. The CDR3 runs 16 residues. Per the germline V gene, CDR1 is SGHDN and CDR2 is FVKESK. The V end was cut by 1 base, the J end by 4 bases, with 16 bases between.

J is TRBJ1-2 and V is TRBV7-9, with 9 bases matching TRBD1. CDR1 and CDR2 (germline): SEHNR, FQNEAQ (reference sequence). CDR3 size: 13 residues. V was clipped by 4 bases and J by 7 bases; unmatched bases: 4. The CDR3 bases are TGTGCCAGCAGCTCGGGACAGGGTAGTGGCTACACCTTC. Translating it yields CASSSGQGSGYTF.